These T cell receptor beta chains were read from a single sample in a study of cytomegalovirus exposure and HLA in healthy donors. Clones were read by immunoSEQ multiplex PCR, and TCRdb kept only the in-frame ones, dropping some. The sample shows fewer than 200,000 clones, around three quarters of them seen only once. The sequencing sample was made of PBMCs. These receptors all come from a man aged 30 to 39 in good health and CMV-seropositive. The CDR3 runs from the conserved cysteine through the conserved F or W. Fields, in order: clone size, V gene, J gene, D gene, CDR3 protein, CDR3 DNA. The D gene is left open where the match is weak. Size is omitted from some rows. Given values are once, few, many or a class for expanded clones.

-	TRBV2	TRBJ2-3	-	CASSVGTRGDTQYF	TGTGCCAGCAGTGTAGGGACTCGAGGAGATACGCAGTATTTT
-	TRBV28	TRBJ2-7	TRBD1	CASRSGQSSYEQYF	TGTGCCAGCAGATCGGGACAGAGCTCCTACGAGCAGTACTTC
-	TRBV28	TRBJ1-1	-	CASSRGGAWGSFF	TGTGCCAGCAGTAGAGGGGGGGCCTGGGGGTCTTTCTTT
-	TRBV6-5	TRBJ2-7	-	CASSYSTGGVGYF	TGTGCCAGCAGTTACTCGACGGGCGGGGTGGGGTACTTC
-	TRBV27	TRBJ2-7	TRBD1	CASSLSTGGHEQYF	TGTGCCAGCAGTCTATCTACAGGGGGCCACGAGCAGTACTTC
-	TRBV19	TRBJ2-3	TRBD1	CASSGQTADTQYF	TGTGCCAGCTCGGGACAGACGGCAGATACGCAGTATTTT
-	TRBV7-9	TRBJ2-3	TRBD2	CASSLGLADGTQYF	TGTGCCAGCAGCTTAGGACTAGCCGATGGTACGCAGTATTTT
-	TRBV6-4	TRBJ2-1	TRBD2	CASSDLAGGSYNEQFF	TGTGCCAGCAGTGACCTAGCGGGGGGGAGTTACAATGAGCAGTTCTTC
-	TRBV27	TRBJ2-7	-	CASSFGLNYEQYF	TGTGCCAGCAGTTTCGGGTTAAACTACGAGCAGTACTTC
few	TRBV5-1	TRBJ2-3	-	CASSLGARDTQYF	TGCGCCAGCAGCCTGGGCGCCCGGGATACGCAGTATTTT
-	TRBV28	TRBJ1-2	TRBD1	CASSLGTGSGYTF	TGTGCCAGCAGTCTCGGGACAGGGTCCGGCTACACCTTC
-	TRBV5-1	TRBJ2-7	-	CASSLGRDYEQYF	TGCGCCAGCAGCTTGGGCAGGGACTACGAGCAGTACTTC
-	TRBV7-2	TRBJ1-1	-	CASSFTGMVTEAFF	TGTGCCAGCAGCTTTACAGGGATGGTCACTGAAGCTTTCTTT
once	TRBV6-1	TRBJ2-7	-	CASSDEADSYEQYF	TGTGCCAGCAGTGATGAGGCTGACTCCTACGAGCAGTACTTC
-	TRBV5-4	TRBJ2-1	TRBD2	CASSLSGGALVPFF	TGTGCCAGCAGCCTTAGCGGGGGGGCCTTGGTACCGTTCTTC
-	TRBV6-6	TRBJ2-1	TRBD2	CASNLGTTHNEQFF	TGTGCCAGCAACCTGGGGACTACACACAATGAGCAGTTCTTC
-	TRBV30	TRBJ2-4	TRBD2	CAWSVLAGGLAKNIQYF	TGTGCCTGGAGTGTGTTAGCGGGGGGGCTAGCCAAAAACATTCAGTACTTC
few	TRBV11-2	TRBJ2-7	-	CASSSRSSSYEQYF	TGTGCCAGCAGCTCCCGTTCTAGCTCCTACGAGCAGTACTTC
-	TRBV5-4	TRBJ2-3	-	CASSYGAADTQYF	TGTGCCAGCAGCTATGGGGCGGCAGATACGCAGTATTTT
-	TRBV7-2	TRBJ1-4	-	CASSPRHGNEKLFF	TGTGCCAGCAGCCCCCGACACGGCAATGAAAAACTGTTTTTT
few	TRBV19	TRBJ1-2	-	CASSMAGRSNYGYTF	TGTGCCAGTAGTATGGCAGGGCGTTCTAACTATGGCTACACCTTC
few	TRBV7-9	TRBJ2-2	TRBD1	CASSGGQGATGELFF	TGTGCCAGCAGCGGGGGACAGGGGGCGACCGGGGAGCTGTTTTTT
-	TRBV4-1	TRBJ2-7	-	CASSHNTGEQYF	TGCGCCAGCAGCCATAATACGGGCGAGCAGTACTTC
few	TRBV6-5	TRBJ1-6	TRBD1	CASSYSTGGGSPLHF	TGTGCCAGCAGTTACTCGACAGGGGGTGGTTCACCCCTCCACTTT
-	TRBV7-9	TRBJ2-1	TRBD2	CASSPGLAGENEQFF	TGTGCCAGCAGCCCGGGACTAGCGGGGGAGAATGAGCAGTTCTTC
-	TRBV5-4	TRBJ1-1	TRBD1	CASRGRGDTEAFF	TGTGCCAGCAGGGGCAGGGGGGACACTGAAGCTTTCTTT
-	TRBV5-1	TRBJ2-3	TRBD2	CASKSGVPPDTQYF	TGCGCCAGCAAGAGCGGGGTGCCGCCGGATACGCAGTATTTT
-	TRBV28	TRBJ2-1	TRBD1	CASSEGARPNEQFF	TGTGCCAGCAGTGAGGGGGCGCGTCCTAATGAGCAGTTCTTC
-	TRBV6-1	TRBJ2-2	-	CASARTGGVPGELFF	TGTGCCAGCGCAAGGACAGGAGGGGTTCCCGGGGAGCTGTTTTTT
-	TRBV7-9	TRBJ1-2	-	CAGSRGSNYGYTF	TGTGCCGGAAGCAGGGGTTCCAACTATGGCTACACCTTC
-	TRBV5-1	TRBJ2-5	TRBD2	CASSSGWKTGLAGETGETQYF	TGCGCCAGCAGCTCGGGATGGAAAACGGGGCTAGCGGGCGAAACTGGGGAGACCCAGTACTTC
-	TRBV9	TRBJ2-3	-	CASGGAGTDTQYF	TGTGCCAGCGGAGGGGCCGGTACAGATACGCAGTATTTT
few	TRBV18	TRBJ2-7	-	CASSPLRSHEQYF	TGTGCCAGCTCACCACTCCGGAGCCACGAGCAGTACTTC
-	TRBV9	TRBJ2-5	TRBD2	CASSVGTAGRQETQYF	TGTGCCAGCAGCGTAGGTACAGCGGGGAGGCAAGAGACCCAGTACTTC
once	TRBV29-1	TRBJ1-6	TRBD1	CSAQRQGEDSPLHF	TGCAGCGCCCAAAGACAGGGAGAAGATTCACCCCTCCACTTT
-	TRBV28	TRBJ1-5	TRBD1	CASTSPGQGGQPQHF	TGTGCCAGCACCTCCCCCGGACAGGGGGGTCAGCCCCAGCATTTT
once	TRBV5-1	TRBJ1-4	TRBD1	CASSQSPTGTGDEKLFF	TGCGCCAGCAGCCAGTCACCCACCGGGACAGGGGATGAAAAACTGTTTTTT
-	TRBV9	TRBJ2-3	TRBD2	CASSVSSGGSDTQYF	TGTGCCAGCAGCGTCTCTAGCGGGGGTTCAGATACGCAGTATTTT
-	TRBV28	TRBJ2-7	-	CASSAVRGSGDYEQYF	TGTGCCAGCAGTGCGGTTAGAGGATCGGGTGACTACGAGCAGTACTTC
-	TRBV28	TRBJ1-3	-	CASSVRLFGGNTIYF	TGTGCCAGCAGTGTCCGACTATTCGGTGGAAACACCATATATTTT
-	TRBV5-4	TRBJ2-3	-	CASSLWQVGAVTDTQYF	TGTGCCAGCAGCTTGTGGCAGGTGGGGGCTGTCACAGATACGCAGTATTTT
-	TRBV5-1	TRBJ2-7	-	CASSYSTSSTYEQYF	TGCGCCAGCAGCTATTCGACTAGTTCGACCTACGAGCAGTACTTC
-	TRBV10-3	TRBJ2-7	-	CAISESLASSYEQYF	TGTGCCATCAGTGAGTCTCTAGCGTCCTCCTACGAGCAGTACTTC
once	TRBV9	TRBJ1-5	TRBD1	CASSRQGSNQPQHF	TGTGCCAGCAGCCGACAGGGAAGCAATCAGCCCCAGCATTTT
-	TRBV2	TRBJ2-5	TRBD2	CASSGDYRGVEETQYF	TGTGCCAGCAGCGGGGACTATCGAGGAGTGGAAGAGACCCAGTACTTC
-	TRBV10-1	TRBJ2-7	TRBD2	CASSGPTGTSGFYEQYF	TGCGCCAGCAGTGGCCCCACCGGGACTAGCGGATTCTACGAGCAGTACTTC
once	TRBV15	TRBJ1-4	-	CATSPSLGRSDEKLFF	TGTGCCACCAGCCCGAGTTTGGGGCGCAGCGATGAAAAACTGTTTTTT